Below, 6 T cell receptor beta chains from the same sample are listed, as sequenced in a study of human T cells and chemical hapten exposure. Stated time point: patch test 1, 2 weeks after DPC sensitization. Treatment described: therapeutic diphenylcyclopropenone sensitization with weekly scalp DPC. TCRdb recomputed calls from the RACE reads with MiXCR, one row per CDR3 protein. The sample consists of 300,000 to 400,000 distinct CDR3 sequences, around 6.9% of them appearing once. Sequenced here: whole blood, sampled in connection with sensitization to the hapten diphenylcyclopropenone (DPC). These receptors were taken from a woman between 18 and 29 years old with alopecia areata. Some clones in this sample may be carry-over from other donors' samples.

This clonotype was seen many times. The V gene is TRBV27, the J gene TRBJ1-1, with a tentative D call TRBD1 (5 bases). Germline assignment: CDR1 MNHEY and CDR2 SMNVEV (reference sequence). The CDR3 has 14 amino acids. Trimming removed 2 bases at V and 0 bases at J, with 7 bases between. CDR3 sequence (DNA): TGTGCCAGCAGTTTAGGAGGGGTGAACACTGAAGCTTTCTTT. Translating gives CASSLGGVNTEAFF.

The sample holds a few counts of this clonotype. The chain has TRBV7-2 and TRBJ2-1; 8 bases match TRBD2. The CDR3 covers 15 residues. From germline, CDR1 is SGHTA and CDR2 FQGNSA. Losses at the gene ends were 1 base for V and 4 bases for J; bases not matched to a gene: 3. The CDR3 DNA reads as TGTGCCAGCAGCTTAGGCGGGGGGATGTACAATGAGCAGTTCTTC. It translates to CASSLGGGMYNEQFF.

This clonotype was seen ten or more times. The chain joins TRBV18 to TRBJ2-5, with a weak D call TRBD1 (6 bases). This CDR3 has 15 residues. Between the trimmed V and J ends, which lost 3 bases and 1 base, there was a span of 12 bases. Germline assignment: CDR1 KGHSH and CDR2 LQKENI. The CDR3 nucleotides are TGTGCCAGCTCACCTGGGGGCCGAGTCCAAGAGACCCAGTACTTC. Amino acids: CASSPGGRVQETQYF. Together with reference TRBV18 and TRBJ2-5, the CDR3 gives the full variable domain: NAGVMQNPRHLVRRRGQEARLRCSPMKGHSHVYWYRQLPEEGLKFMVYLQKENIIDESGMPKERFSAEFPKEGPSILRIQQVVRGDSAAYFCASSPGGRVQETQYFGPGTRLLVL.

This clonotype has more than one count but fewer than ten. This chain links TRBV12-3 or TRBV12-4 with TRBJ1-2; 8 bases line up with TRBD1. The CDR3 is 15 amino acids. The J segment lost 1 base and the V segment lost 7 bases, leaving 8 bases of the junction unmatched. CDR3 protein: CASTAGTGFNYGYTF. For the CDR3, the DNA is TGTGCCAGCACCGCCGGGACAGGTTTTAACTATGGCTACACCTTC.

This clonotype showed up just a few times. V is TRBV4-3 and J is TRBJ1-5; no definite D call. Germline-derived CDR1 and CDR2 are LGHNA and YSLEER. V lost 0 bases to trimming and J lost 4 bases, with 16 bases between them. The CDR3 runs 17 residues. The CDR3 DNA follows: TGCGCCAGCAGCCAAGATAACGGGCCAACTTGGAATCAGCCCCAGCATTTT. It yields the protein CASSQDNGPTWNQPQHF.

CDR3 region: CASSLGPVMNTEAFF. DNA for the CDR3: TGCGCCAGCAGCTTGGGGCCGGTCATGAACACTGAAGCTTTCTTT. The chain recombines TRBV5-1 with TRBJ1-1; unclear D gene. Deletions cut 0 bases from V and 0 bases from J, with 9 bases between. Germline CDR1 is SGHRS and CDR2 is YFSETQ. The CDR3 extends over 15 amino acids.